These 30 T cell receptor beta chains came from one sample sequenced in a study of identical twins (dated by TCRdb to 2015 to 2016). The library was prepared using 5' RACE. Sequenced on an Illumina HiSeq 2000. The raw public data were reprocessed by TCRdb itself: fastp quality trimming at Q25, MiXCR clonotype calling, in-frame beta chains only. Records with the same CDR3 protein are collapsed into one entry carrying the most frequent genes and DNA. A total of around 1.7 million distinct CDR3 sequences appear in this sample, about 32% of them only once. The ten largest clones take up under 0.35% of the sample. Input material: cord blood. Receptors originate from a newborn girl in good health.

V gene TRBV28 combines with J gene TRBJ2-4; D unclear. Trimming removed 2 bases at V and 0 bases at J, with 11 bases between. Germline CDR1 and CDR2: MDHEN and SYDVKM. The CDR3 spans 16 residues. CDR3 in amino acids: CASSLDRRLAKNIQYF. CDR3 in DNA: TGTGCCAGCAGTTTAGATCGGAGACTAGCCAAAAACATTCAGTACTTC. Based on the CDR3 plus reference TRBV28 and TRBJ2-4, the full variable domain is DVKVTQSSRYLVKRTGEKVFLECVQDMDHENMFWYRQDPGLGLRLIYFSYDVKMKEKGDIPEGYSVSREKKERFSLILESASTNQTSMYLCASSLDRRLAKNIQYFGAGTRLSVL.

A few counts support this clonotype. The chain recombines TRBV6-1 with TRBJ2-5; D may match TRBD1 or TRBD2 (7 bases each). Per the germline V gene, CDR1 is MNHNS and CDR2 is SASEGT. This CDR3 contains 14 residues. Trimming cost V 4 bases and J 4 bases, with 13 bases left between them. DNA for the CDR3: TGTGCCAGCAGTGCCCAGGGGGGGTTAGAGACCCAGTACTTC. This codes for CASSAQGGLETQYF.

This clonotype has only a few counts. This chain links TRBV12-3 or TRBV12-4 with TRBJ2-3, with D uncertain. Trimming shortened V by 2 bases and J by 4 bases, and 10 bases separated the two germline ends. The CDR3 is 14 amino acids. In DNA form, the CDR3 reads TGTGCCAGCAGTTTATCCAGCCCTGCAGATACGCAGTATTTT. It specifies CASSLSSPADTQYF.

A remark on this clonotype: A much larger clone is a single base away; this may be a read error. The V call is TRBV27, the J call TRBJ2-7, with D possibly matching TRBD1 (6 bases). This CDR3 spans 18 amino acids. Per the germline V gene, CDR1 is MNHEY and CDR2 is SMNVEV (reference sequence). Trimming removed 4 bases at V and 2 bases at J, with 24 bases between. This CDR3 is CASSWASRLSDRPYEQYF. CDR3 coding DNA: TGTGCCAGCAGTTGGGCCAGCAGGTTATCGGACAGACCCTACGAGCAGTACTTC.

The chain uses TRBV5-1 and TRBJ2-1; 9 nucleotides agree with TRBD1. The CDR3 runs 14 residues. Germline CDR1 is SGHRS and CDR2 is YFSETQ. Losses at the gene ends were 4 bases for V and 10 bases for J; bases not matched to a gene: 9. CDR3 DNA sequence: TGCGCCAGCAGCCCGGGACAGGGCCCAATCGAGCAGTTCTTC. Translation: CASSPGQGPIEQFF.

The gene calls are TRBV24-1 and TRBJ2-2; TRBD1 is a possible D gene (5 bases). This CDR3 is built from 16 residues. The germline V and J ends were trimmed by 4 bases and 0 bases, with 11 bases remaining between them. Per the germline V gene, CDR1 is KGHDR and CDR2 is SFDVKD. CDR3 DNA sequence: TGTGCCACCAGTGACCCTGACAGCTCGAACACCGGGGAGCTGTTTTTT. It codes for CATSDPDSSNTGELFF.

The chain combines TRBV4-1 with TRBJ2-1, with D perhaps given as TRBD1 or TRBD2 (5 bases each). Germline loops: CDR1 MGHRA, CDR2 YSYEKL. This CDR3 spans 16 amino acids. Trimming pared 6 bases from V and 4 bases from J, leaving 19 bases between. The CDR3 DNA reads TGCGCCAGCAGACTCAGCTATACGGGGCCGTACAATGAGCAGTTCTTC. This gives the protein CASRLSYTGPYNEQFF.

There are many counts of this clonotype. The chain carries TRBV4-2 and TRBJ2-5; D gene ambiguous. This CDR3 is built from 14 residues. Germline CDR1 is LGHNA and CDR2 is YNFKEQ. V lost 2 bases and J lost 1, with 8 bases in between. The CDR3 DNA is TGTGCCAGCAGCCAATCGACGGCCCAAGAGACCCAGTACTTC. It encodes CASSQSTAQETQYF.

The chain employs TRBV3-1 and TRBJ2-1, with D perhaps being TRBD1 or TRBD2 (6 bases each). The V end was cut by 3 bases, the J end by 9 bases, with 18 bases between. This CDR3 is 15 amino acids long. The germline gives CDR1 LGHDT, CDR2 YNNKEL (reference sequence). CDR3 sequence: CASSHGTSGGGEQFF. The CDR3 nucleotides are TGTGCCAGCAGCCACGGGACTTCCGGAGGGGGTGAGCAGTTCTTC.

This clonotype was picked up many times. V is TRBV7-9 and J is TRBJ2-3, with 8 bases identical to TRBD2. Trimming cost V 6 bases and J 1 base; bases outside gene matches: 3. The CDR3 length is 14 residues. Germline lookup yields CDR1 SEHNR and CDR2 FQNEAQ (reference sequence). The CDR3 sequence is CASSGSGGTDTQYF. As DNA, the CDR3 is TGTGCCAGCAGTGGTAGCGGGGGCACAGATACGCAGTATTTT.

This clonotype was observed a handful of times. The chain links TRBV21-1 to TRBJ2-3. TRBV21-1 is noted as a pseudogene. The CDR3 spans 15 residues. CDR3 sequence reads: CASSKAQECTDTQYF. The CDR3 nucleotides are TGTGCCAGCAGCAAAGCCCAGGAATGCACAGATACGCAGTATTTT.

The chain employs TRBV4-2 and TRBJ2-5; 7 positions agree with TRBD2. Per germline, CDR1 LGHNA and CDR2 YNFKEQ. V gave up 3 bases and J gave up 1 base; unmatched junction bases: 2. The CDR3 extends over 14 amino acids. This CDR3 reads CASSHPGGQETQYF. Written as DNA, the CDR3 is TGTGCCAGCAGCCACCCGGGGGGCCAAGAGACCCAGTACTTC.

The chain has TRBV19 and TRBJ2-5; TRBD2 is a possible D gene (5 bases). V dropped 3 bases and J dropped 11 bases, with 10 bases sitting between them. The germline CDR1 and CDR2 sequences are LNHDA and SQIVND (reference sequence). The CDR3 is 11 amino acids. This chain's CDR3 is CASSINGEQYF. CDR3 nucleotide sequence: TGTGCCAGTAGTATTAATGGGGAGCAGTACTTC. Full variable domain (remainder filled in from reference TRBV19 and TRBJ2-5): DGGITQSPKYLFRKEGQNVTLSCEQNLNHDAMYWYRQDPGQGLRLIYYSQIVNDFQKGDIAEGYSVSREKKESFPLTVTSAQKNPTAFYLCASSINGEQYFGPGTRLLVL.

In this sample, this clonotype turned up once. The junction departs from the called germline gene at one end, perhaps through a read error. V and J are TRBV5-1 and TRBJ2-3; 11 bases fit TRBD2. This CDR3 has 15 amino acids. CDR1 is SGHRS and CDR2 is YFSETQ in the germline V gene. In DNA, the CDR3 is TGCGCCGGCAGCGTAGCGGGAGGGAGCACAGATACGCAGTATTTT. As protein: CAGSVAGGSTDTQYF.

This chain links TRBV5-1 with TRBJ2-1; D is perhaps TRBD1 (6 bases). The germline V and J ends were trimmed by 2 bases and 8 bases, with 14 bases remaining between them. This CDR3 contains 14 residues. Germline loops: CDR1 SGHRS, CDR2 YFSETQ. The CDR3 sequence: CASSFWGPGDEQFF. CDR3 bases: TGCGCCAGCAGCTTTTGGGGGCCCGGGGATGAGCAGTTCTTC.

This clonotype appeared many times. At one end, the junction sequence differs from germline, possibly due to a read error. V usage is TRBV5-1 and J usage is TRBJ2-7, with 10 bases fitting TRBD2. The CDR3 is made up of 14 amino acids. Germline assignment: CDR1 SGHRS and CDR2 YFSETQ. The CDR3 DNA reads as TGTGCCAGCACCCGGACTAGCGGCAGCTACGAGCAGTACTTC. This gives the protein CASTRTSGSYEQYF.

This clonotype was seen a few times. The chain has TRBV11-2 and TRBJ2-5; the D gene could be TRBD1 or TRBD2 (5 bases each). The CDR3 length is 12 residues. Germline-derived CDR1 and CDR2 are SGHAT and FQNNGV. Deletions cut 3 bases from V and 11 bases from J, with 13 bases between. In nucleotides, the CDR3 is TGTGCCAGCAGCTTGGGGCGGTGGGAGCAGTACTTC. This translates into CASSLGRWEQYF.

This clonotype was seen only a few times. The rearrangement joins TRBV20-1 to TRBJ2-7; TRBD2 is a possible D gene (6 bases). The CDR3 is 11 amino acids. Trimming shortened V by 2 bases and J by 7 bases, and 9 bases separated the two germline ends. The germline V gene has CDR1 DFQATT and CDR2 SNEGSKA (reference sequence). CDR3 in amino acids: CSARSGSEQYF. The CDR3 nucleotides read TGCAGTGCTAGAAGCGGGTCTGAGCAGTACTTC.

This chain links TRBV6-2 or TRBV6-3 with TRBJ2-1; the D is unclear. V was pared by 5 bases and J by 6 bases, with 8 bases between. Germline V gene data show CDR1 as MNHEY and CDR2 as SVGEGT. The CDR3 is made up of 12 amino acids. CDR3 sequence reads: CASSRATNEQFF. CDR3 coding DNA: TGTGCCAGCAGTAGGGCAACCAATGAGCAGTTCTTC.

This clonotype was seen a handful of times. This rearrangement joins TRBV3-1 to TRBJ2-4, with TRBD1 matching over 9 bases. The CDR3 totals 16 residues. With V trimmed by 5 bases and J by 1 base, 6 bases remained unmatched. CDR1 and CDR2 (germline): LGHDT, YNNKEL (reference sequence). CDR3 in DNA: TGTGCCAGCAGCTCTACAGGGGGCGGGGCCAAAAACATTCAGTACTTC. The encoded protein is CASSSTGGGAKNIQYF.

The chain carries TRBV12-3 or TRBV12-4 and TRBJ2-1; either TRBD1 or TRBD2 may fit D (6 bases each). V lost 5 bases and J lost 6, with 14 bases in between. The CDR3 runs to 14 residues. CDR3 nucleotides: TGTGCCAGCAGTGCCGGGGGCCCATTCAATGAGCAGTTCTTC. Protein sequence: CASSAGGPFNEQFF.

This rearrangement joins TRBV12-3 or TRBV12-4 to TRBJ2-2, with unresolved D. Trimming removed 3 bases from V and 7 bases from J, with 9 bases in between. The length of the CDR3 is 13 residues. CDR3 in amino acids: CASSFGVIGELFF. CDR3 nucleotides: TGTGCCAGCAGTTTTGGGGTGATCGGGGAGCTGTTTTTT.

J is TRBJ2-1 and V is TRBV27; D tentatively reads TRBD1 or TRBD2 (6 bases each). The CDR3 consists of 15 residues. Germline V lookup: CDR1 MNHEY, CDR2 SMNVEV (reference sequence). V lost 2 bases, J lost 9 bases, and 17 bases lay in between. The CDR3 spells CASSLGLWGAGEQFF. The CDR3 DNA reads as TGTGCCAGCAGTTTAGGGTTGTGGGGGGCAGGTGAGCAGTTCTTC.

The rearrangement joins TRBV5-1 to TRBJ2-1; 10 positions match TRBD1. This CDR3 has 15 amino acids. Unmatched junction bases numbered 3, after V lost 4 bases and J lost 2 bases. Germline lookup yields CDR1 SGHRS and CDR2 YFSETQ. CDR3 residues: CASSIDRGPYNEQFF. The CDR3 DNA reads TGCGCCAGCAGCATCGACAGGGGGCCCTACAATGAGCAGTTCTTC.

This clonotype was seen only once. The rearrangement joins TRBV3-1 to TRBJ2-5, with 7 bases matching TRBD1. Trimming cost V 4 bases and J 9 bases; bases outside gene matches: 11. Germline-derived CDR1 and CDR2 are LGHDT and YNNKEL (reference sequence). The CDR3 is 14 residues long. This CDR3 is CASSLSGSQGAQYF. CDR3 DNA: TGTGCCAGCAGCCTCAGTGGATCGCAGGGGGCCCAGTACTTC.

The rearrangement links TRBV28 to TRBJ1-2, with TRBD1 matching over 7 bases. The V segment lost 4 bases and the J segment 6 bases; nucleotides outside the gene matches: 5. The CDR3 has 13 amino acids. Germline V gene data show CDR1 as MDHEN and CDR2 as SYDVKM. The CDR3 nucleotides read TGTGCCAGCAGTTCAGGGGGGAGAAATGGCTACACCTTC. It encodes CASSSGGRNGYTF.

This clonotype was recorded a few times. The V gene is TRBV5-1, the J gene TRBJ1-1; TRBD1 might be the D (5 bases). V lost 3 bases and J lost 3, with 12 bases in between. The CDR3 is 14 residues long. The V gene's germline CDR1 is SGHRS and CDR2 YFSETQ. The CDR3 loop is CASSYRRGDTEAFF. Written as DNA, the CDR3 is TGCGCCAGCAGCTACCGCCGAGGGGACACTGAAGCTTTCTTT.

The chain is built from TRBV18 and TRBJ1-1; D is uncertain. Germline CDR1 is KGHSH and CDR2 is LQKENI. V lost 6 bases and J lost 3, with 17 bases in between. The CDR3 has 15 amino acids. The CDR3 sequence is CASSSNSGLHTEAFF. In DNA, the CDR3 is TGTGCCAGCTCCTCTAATTCCGGGTTACACACTGAAGCTTTCTTT. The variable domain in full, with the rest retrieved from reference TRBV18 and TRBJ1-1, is NAGVMQNPRHLVRRRGQEARLRCSPMKGHSHVYWYRQLPEEGLKFMVYLQKENIIDESGMPKERFSAEFPKEGPSILRIQQVVRGDSAAYFCASSSNSGLHTEAFFGQGTRLTVV.

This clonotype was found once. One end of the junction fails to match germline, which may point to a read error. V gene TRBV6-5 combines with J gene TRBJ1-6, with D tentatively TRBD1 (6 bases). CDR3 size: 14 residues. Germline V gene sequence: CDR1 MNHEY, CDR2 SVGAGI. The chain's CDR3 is CASSYKGGAEPLHF. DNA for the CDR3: TGCGCCAGCAGTTACAAGGGGGGCGCAGAACCCCTCCACTTT.

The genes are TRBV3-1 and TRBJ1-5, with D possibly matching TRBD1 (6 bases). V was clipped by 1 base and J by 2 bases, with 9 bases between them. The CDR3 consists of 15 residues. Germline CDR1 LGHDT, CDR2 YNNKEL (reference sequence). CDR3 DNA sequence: TGTGCCAGCAGCCAAGCGGCAGGGGGCAATCAGCCCCAGCATTTT. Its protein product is CASSQAAGGNQPQHF.